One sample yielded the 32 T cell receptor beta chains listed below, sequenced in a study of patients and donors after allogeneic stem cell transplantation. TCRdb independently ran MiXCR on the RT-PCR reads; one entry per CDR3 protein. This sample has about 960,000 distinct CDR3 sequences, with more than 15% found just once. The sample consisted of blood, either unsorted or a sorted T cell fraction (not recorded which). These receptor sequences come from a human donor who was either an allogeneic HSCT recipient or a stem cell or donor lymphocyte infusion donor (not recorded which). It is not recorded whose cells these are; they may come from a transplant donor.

CDR3 nucleotide sequence: TGTGCCAGCAGTTTATTCGGGGAGGGAGGAGGTTTTAACTATGGCTACACCTTC. It yields the protein CASSLFGEGGGFNYGYTF. This chain connects TRBV12-3 or TRBV12-4 to TRBJ1-2; D remains ambiguous. This CDR3 has 18 residues. V was clipped by 2 bases and J by 1 base, with 20 bases between them.

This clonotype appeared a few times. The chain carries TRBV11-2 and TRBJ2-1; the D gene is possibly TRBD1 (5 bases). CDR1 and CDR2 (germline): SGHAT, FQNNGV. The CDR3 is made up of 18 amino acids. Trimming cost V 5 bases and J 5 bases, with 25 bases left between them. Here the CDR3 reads CASSPRNNPGYLNNEQFF. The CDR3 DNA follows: TGTGCCAGCAGCCCGAGAAACAACCCAGGGTATCTGAACAATGAGCAGTTCTTC. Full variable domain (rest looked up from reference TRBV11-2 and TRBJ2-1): EAGVAQSPRYKIIEKRQSVAFWCNPISGHATLYWYQQILGQGPKLLIQFQNNGVVDDSQLPKDRFSAERLKGVDSTLKIQPAKLEDSAVYLCASSPRNNPGYLNNEQFFGPGTRLTVL.

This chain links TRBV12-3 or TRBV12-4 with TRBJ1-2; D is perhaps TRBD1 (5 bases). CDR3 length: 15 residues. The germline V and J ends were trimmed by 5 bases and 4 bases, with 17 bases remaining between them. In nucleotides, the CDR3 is TGTGCCAGCAGTACCCGGGACGGAGCTCGCTATGGCTACACCTTC. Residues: CASSTRDGARYGYTF.

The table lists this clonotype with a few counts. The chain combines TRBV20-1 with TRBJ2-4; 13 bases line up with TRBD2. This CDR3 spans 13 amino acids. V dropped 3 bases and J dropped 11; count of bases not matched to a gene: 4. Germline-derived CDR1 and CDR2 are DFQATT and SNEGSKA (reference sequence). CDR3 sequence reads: CSARVGLAGVQYF. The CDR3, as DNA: TGCAGTGCTAGGGTAGGACTAGCGGGAGTTCAGTACTTC.

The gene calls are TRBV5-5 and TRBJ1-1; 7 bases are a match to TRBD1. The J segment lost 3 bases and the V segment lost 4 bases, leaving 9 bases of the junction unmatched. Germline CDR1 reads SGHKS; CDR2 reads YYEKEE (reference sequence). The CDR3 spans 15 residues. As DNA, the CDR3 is TGTGCCAGCAGCGGTTACAGGGGAGGAGACACTGAAGCTTTCTTT. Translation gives CASSGYRGGDTEAFF.

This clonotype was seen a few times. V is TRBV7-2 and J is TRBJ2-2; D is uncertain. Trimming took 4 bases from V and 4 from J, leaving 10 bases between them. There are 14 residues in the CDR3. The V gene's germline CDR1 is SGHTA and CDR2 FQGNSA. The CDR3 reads CASSWDSLTGELFF. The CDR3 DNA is TGTGCCAGCAGCTGGGATTCCCTCACCGGGGAGCTGTTTTTT.

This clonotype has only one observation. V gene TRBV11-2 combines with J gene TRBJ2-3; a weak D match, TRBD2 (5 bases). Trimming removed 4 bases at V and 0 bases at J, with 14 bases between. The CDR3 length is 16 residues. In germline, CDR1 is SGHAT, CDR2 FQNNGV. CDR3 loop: CASSSGVRTSTDTQYF. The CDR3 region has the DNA TGTGCCAGCAGCTCCGGGGTCAGAACTAGCACAGATACGCAGTATTTT.

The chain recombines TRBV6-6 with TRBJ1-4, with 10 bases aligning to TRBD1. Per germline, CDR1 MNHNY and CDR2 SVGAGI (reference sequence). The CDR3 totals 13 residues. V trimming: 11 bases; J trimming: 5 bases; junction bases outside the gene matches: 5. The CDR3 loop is CAVTGQGNEKLFF. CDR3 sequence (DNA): TGTGCCGTAACGGGACAGGGGAATGAAAAACTGTTTTTT.

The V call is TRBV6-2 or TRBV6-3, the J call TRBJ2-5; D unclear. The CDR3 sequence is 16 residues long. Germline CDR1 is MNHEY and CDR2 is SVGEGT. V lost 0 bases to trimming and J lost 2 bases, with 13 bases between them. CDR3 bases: TGTGCCAGCAGTTACTCGATTGCGGTACAACAAGAGACCCAGTACTTC. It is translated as CASSYSIAVQQETQYF.

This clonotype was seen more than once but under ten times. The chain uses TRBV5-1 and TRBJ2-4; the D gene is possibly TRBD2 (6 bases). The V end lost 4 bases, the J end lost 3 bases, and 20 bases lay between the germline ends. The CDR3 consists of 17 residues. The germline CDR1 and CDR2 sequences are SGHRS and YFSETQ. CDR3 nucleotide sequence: TGCGCCAGCAGCCTCCGGCCTGTGGGGGAGGTCAAAAACATTCAGTACTTC. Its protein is CASSLRPVGEVKNIQYF.

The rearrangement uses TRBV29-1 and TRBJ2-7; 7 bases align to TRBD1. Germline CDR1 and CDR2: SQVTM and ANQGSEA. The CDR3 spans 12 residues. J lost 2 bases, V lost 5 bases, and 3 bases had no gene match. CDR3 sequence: CSVNQGAYEQYF. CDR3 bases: TGCAGCGTTAACCAGGGGGCCTACGAGCAGTACTTC.

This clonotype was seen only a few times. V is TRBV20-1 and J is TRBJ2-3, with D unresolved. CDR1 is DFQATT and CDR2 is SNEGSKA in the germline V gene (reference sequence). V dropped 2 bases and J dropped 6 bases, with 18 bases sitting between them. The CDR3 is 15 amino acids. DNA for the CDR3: TGCAGTGCTAGACTTCGACTGCCTGCCTCCGATACGCAGTATTTT. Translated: CSARLRLPASDTQYF.

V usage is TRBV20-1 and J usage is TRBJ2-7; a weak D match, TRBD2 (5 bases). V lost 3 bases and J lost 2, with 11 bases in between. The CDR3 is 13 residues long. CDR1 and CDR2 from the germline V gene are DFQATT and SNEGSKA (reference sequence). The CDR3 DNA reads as TGCAGTGCTAGGGGAGTTGGGACCTACGAGCAGTACTTC. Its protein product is CSARGVGTYEQYF.

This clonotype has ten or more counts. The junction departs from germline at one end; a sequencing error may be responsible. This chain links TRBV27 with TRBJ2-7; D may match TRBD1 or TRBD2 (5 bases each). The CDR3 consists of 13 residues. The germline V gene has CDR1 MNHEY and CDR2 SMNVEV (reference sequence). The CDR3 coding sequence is TGCGCCAGCAGCTTGGAGAGGGGCTACGAGCAGTACTTC. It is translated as CASSLERGYEQYF.

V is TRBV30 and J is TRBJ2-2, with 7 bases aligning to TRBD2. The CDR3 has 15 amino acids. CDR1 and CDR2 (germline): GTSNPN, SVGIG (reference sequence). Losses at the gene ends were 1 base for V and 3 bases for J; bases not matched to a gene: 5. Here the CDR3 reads CAWSDPGLHTGELFF. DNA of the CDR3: TGTGCCTGGAGTGACCCGGGACTACACACCGGGGAGCTGTTTTTT.

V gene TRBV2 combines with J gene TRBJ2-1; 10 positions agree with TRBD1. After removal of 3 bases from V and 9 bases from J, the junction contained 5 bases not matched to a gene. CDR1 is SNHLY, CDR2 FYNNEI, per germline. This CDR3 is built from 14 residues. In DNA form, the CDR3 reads TGTGCCAGCAGTGAGACGGACAGGGGGATTGAGCAGTTCTTC. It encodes CASSETDRGIEQFF.

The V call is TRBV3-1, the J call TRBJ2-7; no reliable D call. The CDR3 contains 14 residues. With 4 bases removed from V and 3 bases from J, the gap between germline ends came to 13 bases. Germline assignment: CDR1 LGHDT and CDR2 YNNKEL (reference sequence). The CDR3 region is CASSPHPTFYEQYF. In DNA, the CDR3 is TGTGCCAGCAGCCCCCACCCGACCTTCTACGAGCAGTACTTC.

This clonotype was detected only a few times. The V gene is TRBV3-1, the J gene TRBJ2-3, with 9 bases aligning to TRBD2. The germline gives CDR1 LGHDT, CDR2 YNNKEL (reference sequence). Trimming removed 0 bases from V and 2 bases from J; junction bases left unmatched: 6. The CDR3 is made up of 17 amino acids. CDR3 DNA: TGTGCCAGCAGCCAAGAAAAGACTAGCGGAAACACAGATACGCAGTATTTT. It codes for CASSQEKTSGNTDTQYF.

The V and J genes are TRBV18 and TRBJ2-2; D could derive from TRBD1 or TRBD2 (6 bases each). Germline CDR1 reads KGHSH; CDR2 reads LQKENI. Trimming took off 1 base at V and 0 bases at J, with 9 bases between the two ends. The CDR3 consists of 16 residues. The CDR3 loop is CASSPRRGTNTGELFF. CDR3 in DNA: TGTGCCAGCTCACCACGGAGGGGGACGAACACCGGGGAGCTGTTTTTT.

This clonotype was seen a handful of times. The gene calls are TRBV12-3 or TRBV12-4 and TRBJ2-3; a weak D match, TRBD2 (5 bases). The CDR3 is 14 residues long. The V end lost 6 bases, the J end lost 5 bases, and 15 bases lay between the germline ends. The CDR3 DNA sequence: TGTGCCAGCAGGAATGAGGAGGTCCTAGATACGCAGTATTTT. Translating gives CASRNEEVLDTQYF.

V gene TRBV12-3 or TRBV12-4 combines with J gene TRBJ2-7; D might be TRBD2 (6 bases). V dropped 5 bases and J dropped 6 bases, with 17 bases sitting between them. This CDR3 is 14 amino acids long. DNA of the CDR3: TGTGCCAGCAGTCCCCGGGACTCGTTTAGCGAGCAGTACTTC. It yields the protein CASSPRDSFSEQYF.

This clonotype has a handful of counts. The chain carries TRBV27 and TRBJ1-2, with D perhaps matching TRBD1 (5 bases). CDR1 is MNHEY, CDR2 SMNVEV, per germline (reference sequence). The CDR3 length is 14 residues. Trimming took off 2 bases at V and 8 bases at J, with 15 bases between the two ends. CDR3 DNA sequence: TGTGCCAGCAGTTTAGCCCCCCAGGGAAGGGGCTACACCTTC. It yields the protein CASSLAPQGRGYTF.

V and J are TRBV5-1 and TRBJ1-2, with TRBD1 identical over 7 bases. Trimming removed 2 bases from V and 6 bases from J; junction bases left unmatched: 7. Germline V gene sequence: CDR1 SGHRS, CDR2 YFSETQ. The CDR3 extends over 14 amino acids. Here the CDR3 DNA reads TGCGCCAGCAGCTTCCTAACAGGGGCTGATGGCTACACCTTC. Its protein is CASSFLTGADGYTF. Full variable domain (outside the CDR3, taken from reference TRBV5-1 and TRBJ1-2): KAGVTQTPRYLIKTRGQQVTLSCSPISGHRSVSWYQQTPGQGLQFLFEYFSETQRNKGNFPGRFSGRQFSNSRSEMNVSTLELGDSALYLCASSFLTGADGYTFGSGTRLTVV.

CDR3 DNA sequence: TGTGCCAGCAGTTTATCCCCAGAGATGACAGGGGGTTCTGGAAACACCATATATTTT. This translates into CASSLSPEMTGGSGNTIYF. This chain connects TRBV12-3 or TRBV12-4 to TRBJ1-3, with 9 nucleotides matching TRBD1. Germline trimming cut 2 bases from V and 1 base from J; bases unmatched to any gene: 12. The CDR3 loop spans 19 amino acids.

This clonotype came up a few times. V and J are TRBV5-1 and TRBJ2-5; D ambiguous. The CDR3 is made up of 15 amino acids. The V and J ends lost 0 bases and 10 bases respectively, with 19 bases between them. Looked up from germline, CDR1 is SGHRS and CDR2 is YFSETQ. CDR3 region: CASSLVAGTAESQYF. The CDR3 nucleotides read TGCGCCAGCAGCTTGGTTGCTGGAACCGCGGAAAGCCAGTACTTC.

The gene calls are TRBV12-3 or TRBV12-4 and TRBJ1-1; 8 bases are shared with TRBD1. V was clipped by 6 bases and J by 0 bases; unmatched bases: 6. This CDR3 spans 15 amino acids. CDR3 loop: CASRAGQGLNTEAFF. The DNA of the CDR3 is TGTGCCAGCAGGGCAGGACAGGGACTGAACACTGAAGCTTTCTTT.

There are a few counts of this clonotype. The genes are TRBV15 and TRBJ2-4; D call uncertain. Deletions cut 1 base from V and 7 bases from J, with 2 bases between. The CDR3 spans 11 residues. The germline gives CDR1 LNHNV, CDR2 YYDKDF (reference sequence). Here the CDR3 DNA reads TGTGCCACCAGCAGAGGGAACATTCAGTACTTC. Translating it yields CATSRGNIQYF.

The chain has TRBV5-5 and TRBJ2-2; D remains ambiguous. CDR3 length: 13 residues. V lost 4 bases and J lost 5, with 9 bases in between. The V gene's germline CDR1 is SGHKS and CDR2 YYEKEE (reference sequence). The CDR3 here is CASSPDLTGELFF. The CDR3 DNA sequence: TGTGCCAGCAGCCCCGACTTAACCGGGGAGCTGTTTTTT.

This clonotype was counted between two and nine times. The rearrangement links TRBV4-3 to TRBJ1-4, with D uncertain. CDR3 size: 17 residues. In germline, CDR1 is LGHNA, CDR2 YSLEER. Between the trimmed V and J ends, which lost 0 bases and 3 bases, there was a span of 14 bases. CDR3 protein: CASSQEVLAGPNEKLFF. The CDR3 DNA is TGCGCCAGCAGCCAAGAGGTGCTCGCGGGTCCTAATGAAAAACTGTTTTTT.

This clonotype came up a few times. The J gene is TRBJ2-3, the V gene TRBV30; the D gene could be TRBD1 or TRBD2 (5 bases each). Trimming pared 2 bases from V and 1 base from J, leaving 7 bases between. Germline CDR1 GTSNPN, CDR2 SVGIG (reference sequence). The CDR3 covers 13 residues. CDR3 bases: TGTGCCTGGAGTAGGGACCGCACAGATACGCAGTATTTT. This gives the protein CAWSRDRTDTQYF.

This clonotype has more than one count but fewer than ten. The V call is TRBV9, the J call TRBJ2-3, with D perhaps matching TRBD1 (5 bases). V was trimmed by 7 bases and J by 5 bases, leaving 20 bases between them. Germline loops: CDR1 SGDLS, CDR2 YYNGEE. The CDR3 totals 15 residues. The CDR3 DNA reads TGTGCCAGCGCCCTGGATTACGAAGGGGAAGATACGCAGTATTTT. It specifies CASALDYEGEDTQYF.

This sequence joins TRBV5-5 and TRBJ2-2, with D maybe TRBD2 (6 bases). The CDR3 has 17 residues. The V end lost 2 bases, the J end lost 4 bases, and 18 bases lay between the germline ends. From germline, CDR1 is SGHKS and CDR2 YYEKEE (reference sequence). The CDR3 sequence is CASSFSGTSGSTGELFF. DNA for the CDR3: TGTGCCAGCAGCTTTTCCGGGACTTCGGGCTCCACCGGGGAGCTGTTTTTT.